These 5 T cell receptor beta chains were all obtained from the same sample, sequenced in a study of control samples from healthy donors and cancer patients. TCRdb keeps only in-frame clones here, not all; method: immunoSEQ multiplex PCR. The sample contains approximately 70,000 clones, about nine tenths of which appear only once. Sequencing input: PBMCs. These TCRs come from a man aged 55 to 70 with colorectal cancer.

The chain couples TRBV28 to TRBJ1-5; 8 nucleotides line up with TRBD1. Trimming cost V 6 bases and J 1 base; bases outside gene matches: 11. This CDR3 spans 17 amino acids. In germline, CDR1 is MDHEN, CDR2 SYDVKM. The CDR3 bases are TGTGCCAGCAGGGGCAGGGGGCGAGGGGGGAGCAATCAGCCCCAGCATTTT. Protein: CASRGRGRGGSNQPQHF. The full variable domain, rest sourced from reference TRBV28 and TRBJ1-5, is DVKVTQSSRYLVKRTGEKVFLECVQDMDHENMFWYRQDPGLGLRLIYFSYDVKMKEKGDIPEGYSVSREKKERFSLILESASTNQTSMYLCASRGRGRGGSNQPQHFGDGTRLSIL.

The genes are TRBV7-2 and TRBJ2-3; D is perhaps TRBD1 (6 bases). V lost 5 bases, J lost 8 bases, and 17 bases lay in between. This CDR3 spans 14 amino acids. Germline loops: CDR1 SGHTA, CDR2 FQGNSA. Here the CDR3 reads CASSPGEWRGTQYF. CDR3 nucleotides: TGTGCCAGCAGCCCAGGGGAGTGGCGCGGTACGCAGTATTTT.

V gene TRBV6-5 combines with J gene TRBJ2-1, with D tentatively TRBD1 (6 bases). The germline V and J ends were trimmed by 8 bases and 0 bases, with 11 bases remaining between them. The germline gives CDR1 MNHEY, CDR2 SVGAGI. The CDR3 consists of 14 residues. The CDR3 region is CASSYRASYNEQFF. CDR3 coding DNA: TGTGCCAGCTCCTACAGGGCCTCCTACAATGAGCAGTTCTTC.

The chain is built from TRBV15 and TRBJ2-7; TRBD1 matches at 9 bases. CDR3 length equals 13 residues. The germline CDR1 and CDR2 sequences are LNHNV and YYDKDF (reference sequence). The ends lost 6 bases at V and 4 bases at J; junction bases unmatched: 4. The CDR3 here is CATRRTGEYEQYF. In DNA, the CDR3 is TGTGCCACCAGGAGGACAGGGGAGTACGAGCAGTACTTC.

V and J are TRBV19 and TRBJ1-6; D is unclear. V was clipped by 3 bases and J by 11 bases, with 14 bases between them. Germline V CDR1 and CDR2: LNHDA, SQIVND (reference sequence). The length of the CDR3 is 14 residues. CDR3: CASSMVPRRAPLHF. In DNA, the CDR3 is TGTGCCAGTAGTATGGTACCTCGACGGGCACCCCTCCACTTT.